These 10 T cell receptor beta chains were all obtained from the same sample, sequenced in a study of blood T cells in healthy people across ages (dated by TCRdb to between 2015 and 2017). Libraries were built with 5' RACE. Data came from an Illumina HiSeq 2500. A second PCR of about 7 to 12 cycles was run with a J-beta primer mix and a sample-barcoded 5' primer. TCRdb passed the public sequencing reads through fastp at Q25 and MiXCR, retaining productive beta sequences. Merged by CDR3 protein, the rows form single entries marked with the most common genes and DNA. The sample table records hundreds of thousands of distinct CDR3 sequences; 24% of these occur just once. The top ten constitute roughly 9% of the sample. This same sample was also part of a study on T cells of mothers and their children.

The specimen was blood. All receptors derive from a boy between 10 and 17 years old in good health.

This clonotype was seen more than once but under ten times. CDR3 protein: CASSVLAGDQETQYF. CDR3 bases: TGTGCCAGCAGTGTACTAGCGGGGGACCAAGAGACCCAGTACTTC. The chain carries TRBV6-1 and TRBJ2-5; 11 bases match TRBD2. The junction had 1 base not matched to a gene; V was cut back by 4 bases and J by 0 bases. The V gene's germline CDR1 is MNHNS and CDR2 SASEGT. This CDR3 is 15 amino acids long.

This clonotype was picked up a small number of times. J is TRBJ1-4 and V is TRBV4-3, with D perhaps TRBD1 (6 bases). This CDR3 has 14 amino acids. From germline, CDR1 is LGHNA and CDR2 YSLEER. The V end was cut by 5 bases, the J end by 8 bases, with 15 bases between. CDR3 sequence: CASSALRGGEKLFF. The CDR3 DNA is TGCGCCAGCAGCGCCCTCAGGGGAGGCGAAAAACTGTTTTTT.

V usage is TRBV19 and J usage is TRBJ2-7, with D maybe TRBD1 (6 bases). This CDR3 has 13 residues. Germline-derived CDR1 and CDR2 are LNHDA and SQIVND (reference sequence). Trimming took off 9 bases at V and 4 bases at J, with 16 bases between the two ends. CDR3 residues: CASATGNNYEQYF. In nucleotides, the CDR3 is TGTGCCAGCGCAACAGGGAACAATTACGAGCAGTACTTC.

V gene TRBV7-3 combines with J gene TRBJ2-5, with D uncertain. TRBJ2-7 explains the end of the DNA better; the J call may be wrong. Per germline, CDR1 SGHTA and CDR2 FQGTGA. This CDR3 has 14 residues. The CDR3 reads CASSLSAGPYEQYF. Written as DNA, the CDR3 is TGTGCCAGCAGCTTAAGCGCTGGCCCATACGAGCAGTACTTC.

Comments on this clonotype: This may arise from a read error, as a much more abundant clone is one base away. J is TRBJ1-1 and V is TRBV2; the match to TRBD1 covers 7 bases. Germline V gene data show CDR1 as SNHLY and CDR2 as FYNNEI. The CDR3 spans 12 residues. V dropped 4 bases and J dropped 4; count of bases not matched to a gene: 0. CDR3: CASSGDSTEAFF. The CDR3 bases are TGTGCCAGCAGTGGGGACAGCACTGAAGCTTTCTTT.

CDR3: CASSQVNRGPNEQFF. The CDR3 region has the DNA TGTGCCAGCAGCCAAGTAAACAGGGGCCCAAATGAGCAGTTCTTC. The chain carries TRBV14 and TRBJ2-1, with TRBD1 matching over 7 bases. Trimming at V came to 1 base and at J to 7 bases, leaving 7 bases not matched to a gene. This CDR3 is 15 amino acids long. The germline CDR1 and CDR2 sequences are SGHDN and FVKESK.

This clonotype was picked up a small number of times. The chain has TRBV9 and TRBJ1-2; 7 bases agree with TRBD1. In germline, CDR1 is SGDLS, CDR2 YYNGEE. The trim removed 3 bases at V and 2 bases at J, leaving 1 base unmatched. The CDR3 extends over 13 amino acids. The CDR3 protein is CASSEGQNYGYTF. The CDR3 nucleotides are TGTGCCAGCAGCGAGGGACAGAACTATGGCTACACCTTC.

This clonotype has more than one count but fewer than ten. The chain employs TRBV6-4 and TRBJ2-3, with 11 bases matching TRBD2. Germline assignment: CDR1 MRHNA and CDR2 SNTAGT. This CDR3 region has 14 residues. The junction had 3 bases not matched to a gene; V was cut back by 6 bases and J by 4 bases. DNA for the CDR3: TGTGCCAGCAGACTAGCGGGGGAGGCAGATACGCAGTATTTT. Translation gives CASRLAGEADTQYF.

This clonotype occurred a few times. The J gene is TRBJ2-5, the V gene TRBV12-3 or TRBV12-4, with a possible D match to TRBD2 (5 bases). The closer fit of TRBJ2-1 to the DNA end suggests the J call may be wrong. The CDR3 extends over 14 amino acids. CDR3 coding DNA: TGTGCCAGCAGTTTAATCGGGGTCCACAATGAGCAGTTCTTC. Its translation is CASSLIGVHNEQFF.

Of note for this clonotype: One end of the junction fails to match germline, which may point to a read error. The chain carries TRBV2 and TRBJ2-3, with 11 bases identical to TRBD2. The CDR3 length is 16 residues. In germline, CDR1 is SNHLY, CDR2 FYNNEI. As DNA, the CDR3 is TGTGCCAGCAGCCTGACTAGCGGGGCCAGCACAGATACGCGGTATTTT. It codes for CASSLTSGASTDTRYF.